The 22 T cell receptor beta chains listed next were all sequenced from one sample in a study of T-cell memory formation after mild COVID-19. Each CDR3 protein is one row after TCRdb ran MiXCR on the 5' RACE reads. The sample has 350,000 to 500,000 distinct CDR3 sequences; around 22% are singletons. The sample consisted of PBMCs or a T cell subset sorted from them (not recorded which). The receptor source for this set is an adult woman who had mild COVID-19 (a few samples of this study predate the infection). Cell type and time point are not known.

This chain links TRBV12-3 or TRBV12-4 with TRBJ2-1; 7 nucleotides align to TRBD2. The CDR3 extends over 17 amino acids. The ends lost 8 bases at V and 9 bases at J; junction bases unmatched: 22. CDR3: CASPPGDERDPTGEQFF. DNA for the CDR3: TGTGCCAGCCCTCCGGGAGATGAGCGGGATCCCACGGGTGAGCAGTTCTTC.

A few counts support this clonotype. V gene TRBV29-1 combines with J gene TRBJ1-1; D is unresolved. Per the germline V gene, CDR1 is SQVTM and CDR2 is ANQGSEA. V lost 2 bases and J lost 0, with 7 bases in between. This CDR3 spans 13 amino acids. The CDR3 DNA is TGCAGCGTTGAACAGGTCCTGAACACTGAAGCTTTCTTT. This encodes CSVEQVLNTEAFF.

V usage is TRBV12-3 or TRBV12-4 and J usage is TRBJ2-3; a weak D match, TRBD1 (7 bases). CDR3 size: 15 residues. Between the trimmed V and J ends, which lost 6 bases and 0 bases, there was a span of 13 bases. The DNA of the CDR3 is TGTGCCAGCAGGAAACAGGGGACTAGCACAGATACGCAGTATTTT. Its protein product is CASRKQGTSTDTQYF.

The chain has TRBV20-1 and TRBJ2-5, with D possibly TRBD2 on 5 matching bases. CDR1 is DFQATT and CDR2 is SNEGSKA in the germline V gene (reference sequence). This CDR3 is 13 amino acids long. Trimming cost V 6 bases and J 4 bases, with 15 bases left between them. For the CDR3, the DNA is TGCAGTGCCTGTCGGGAAGTAGGAGAGACCCAGTACTTC. Translated: CSACREVGETQYF.

The rearrangement links TRBV27 to TRBJ2-1, with 8 nucleotides matching TRBD2. Germline loops: CDR1 MNHEY, CDR2 SMNVEV (reference sequence). The CDR3 spans 13 residues. V was pared by 4 bases and J by 8 bases, with 4 bases of the junction left unmatched. CDR3: CASSSGLAYEQFF. DNA of the CDR3: TGTGCCAGCAGTTCCGGACTAGCCTATGAGCAGTTCTTC.

The chain has TRBV2 and TRBJ2-7, with 10 bases fitting TRBD1. V shed 7 bases and J 2 bases; nucleotides not matched to a gene: 2. CDR1 is SNHLY, CDR2 FYNNEI, per germline. This CDR3 contains 13 residues. CDR3 in amino acids: CASKGTGAYEQYF. The CDR3 region has the DNA TGTGCCAGCAAAGGGACAGGGGCCTACGAGCAGTACTTC.

This clonotype was found a few times. V usage is TRBV5-1 and J usage is TRBJ2-1; D is possibly TRBD1 (6 bases). Germline loops: CDR1 SGHRS, CDR2 YFSETQ. V lost 3 bases and J 5 bases, leaving 15 bases between the germline ends. The CDR3 runs 15 residues. The chain's CDR3 is CASSYTGTRHNEQFF. In DNA, the CDR3 is TGCGCCAGCAGCTACACAGGGACGCGTCACAATGAGCAGTTCTTC.

The chain employs TRBV27 and TRBJ2-2; D remains unclear. Trimming left V 5 bases short and J 6 bases short, with 7 bases between. CDR1 and CDR2 (germline): MNHEY, SMNVEV (reference sequence). The CDR3 is made up of 12 amino acids. The CDR3: CASSLWAGELFF. DNA of the CDR3: TGTGCCAGCAGTCTTTGGGCCGGGGAGCTGTTTTTT.

This clonotype came up many times. The chain carries TRBV6-2 or TRBV6-3 and TRBJ2-4, with D tentatively TRBD2 (5 bases). Germline V gene sequence: CDR1 MNHEY, CDR2 SVGEGT. This CDR3 comprises 12 residues. V was shortened by 4 bases and J by 7 bases, with 8 bases between the two germline ends. The CDR3 loop reads CASSFPGNIQYF. The CDR3 nucleotides read TGTGCCAGCAGTTTCCCGGGGAACATTCAGTACTTC.

This clonotype showed up just a few times. The chain employs TRBV5-4 and TRBJ1-2, with D perhaps matching TRBD1 (6 bases). This CDR3 region has 14 residues. Trimming left V 5 bases short and J 3 bases short, with 14 bases between. Germline-derived CDR1 and CDR2 are SGHNT and YYREEE (reference sequence). The CDR3 bases are TGTGCCAGCAGAGGTGGGGGGCGGGACTATGGCTACACCTTC. As protein: CASRGGGRDYGYTF.

Written as DNA, the CDR3 is TGTGCCAGCAGTGAGGTAGGGCTCTCTGGGGCCAACGTCCTGACTTTC. It yields the protein CASSEVGLSGANVLTF. This chain connects TRBV6-2 or TRBV6-3 to TRBJ2-6, with unresolved D. With 5 bases removed from V and 0 bases from J, the gap between germline ends came to 11 bases. The germline CDR1 and CDR2 sequences are MNHEY and SVGEGT. This CDR3 spans 16 amino acids.

In its sample, this clonotype was seen a few times. The chain couples TRBV12-3 or TRBV12-4 to TRBJ2-1; D is uncertain. The CDR3 is 11 amino acids. Trimming removed 8 bases at V and 5 bases at J, with 7 bases between. The CDR3: CASSKNNEQFF. Here the CDR3 DNA reads TGTGCCAGCTCGAAAAACAATGAGCAGTTCTTC.

V usage is TRBV2 and J usage is TRBJ1-2; D gene uncertain. The germline CDR1 and CDR2 sequences are SNHLY and FYNNEI. The CDR3 has 13 residues. The germline V and J ends were trimmed by 7 bases and 2 bases, with 11 bases remaining between them. CDR3 in DNA: TGTGCCAGCATTCTCCTCAGAAACTATGGCTACACCTTC. Protein product: CASILLRNYGYTF.

The gene calls are TRBV24-1 and TRBJ2-2, with a weak D call TRBD2 (6 bases). Germline CDR1 and CDR2: KGHDR and SFDVKD. This CDR3 is built from 16 residues. V gave up 1 base and J gave up 5 bases, with 13 bases separating them. CDR3 region: CATSDLVREATGELFF. The CDR3, as DNA: TGTGCCACCAGTGATTTAGTAAGGGAGGCGACCGGGGAGCTGTTTTTT.

The chain employs TRBV15 and TRBJ2-1; D not certain. The V gene lost 9 bases and the J gene lost 2 bases, with 17 bases spanning the gap. The CDR3 length is 15 residues. The germline gives CDR1 LNHNV, CDR2 YYDKDF (reference sequence). This CDR3 reads CATSSRSSPYNEQFF. The CDR3 DNA reads as TGTGCCACGAGCTCACGATCGAGCCCCTACAATGAGCAGTTCTTC.

This chain joins TRBV4-1 and TRBJ2-1, with 16 bases aligning to TRBD2. Germline lookup yields CDR1 MGHRA and CDR2 YSYEKL. This CDR3 is 15 amino acids long. J was trimmed by 8 bases and V by 3 bases; bases with no gene match: 1. The CDR3 bases are TGCGCCAGCAGCCAGGGGACTAGCGGGGGGGATGAGCAGTTCTTC. Encoded protein: CASSQGTSGGDEQFF.

This clonotype was picked up a small number of times. The gene calls are TRBV27 and TRBJ1-2; D remains unclear. The V gene's germline CDR1 is MNHEY and CDR2 SMNVEV (reference sequence). V lost 3 bases and J lost 6, with 11 bases in between. The CDR3 sequence is 13 residues long. The CDR3 coding sequence is TGTGCCAGCAGTTTGGGCGGTTACAATGGCTACACCTTC. It translates to CASSLGGYNGYTF.

The chain links TRBV5-1 to TRBJ2-1; D ambiguous. The CDR3 has 15 residues. Deletions cut 0 bases from V and 2 bases from J, with 9 bases between. Germline-derived CDR1 and CDR2 are SGHRS and YFSETQ. The CDR3 region is CASSLEGMPYNEQFF. The CDR3 coding sequence is TGCGCCAGCAGCTTGGAAGGGATGCCCTACAATGAGCAGTTCTTC.

This clonotype came up a few times. This chain joins TRBV29-1 and TRBJ2-1; D call uncertain. Germline CDR1 and CDR2: SQVTM and ANQGSEA. The CDR3 runs to 17 residues. Trimming removed 0 bases at V and 1 base at J, with 16 bases between. CDR3 sequence: CSVEDLPLGDSYNEQFF. The CDR3, as DNA: TGCAGCGTTGAAGATCTCCCCCTGGGCGATTCCTACAATGAGCAGTTCTTC.

Only a few counts were recorded for this clonotype. CDR3 DNA sequence: TGTGCCAGCAGCGTAGGCCCGGGGCGTGAGCAGTTCTTC. This translates into CASSVGPGREQFF. J is TRBJ2-1 and V is TRBV7-3, with D perhaps being TRBD1 or TRBD2 (5 bases each). The germline gives CDR1 SGHTA, CDR2 FQGTGA. This CDR3 region has 13 residues. V lost 5 bases, J lost 9 bases, and 14 bases lay in between.

This clonotype was recorded a few times. V usage is TRBV5-4 and J usage is TRBJ2-1; 8 nucleotides match TRBD1. CDR1 SGHNT and CDR2 YYREEE come from the germline V gene (reference sequence). V shed 0 bases and J 4 bases; nucleotides not matched to a gene: 3. The CDR3 has 15 amino acids. The CDR3: CASSLGDRSYNEQFF. The DNA of the CDR3 is TGTGCCAGCAGCTTGGGGGACAGGTCGTACAATGAGCAGTTCTTC.

In this sample, this clonotype turned up a few times. This chain uses TRBV12-3 or TRBV12-4 with TRBJ2-1; D might be TRBD2 (7 bases). With 6 bases removed from V and 10 bases from J, the gap between germline ends came to 19 bases. The CDR3 runs 14 residues. This chain's CDR3 is CASSYGGAILEQFF. CDR3 DNA sequence: TGTGCCAGCAGCTATGGGGGGGCGATATTGGAGCAGTTCTTC.